This T cell receptor beta chain originates from a study of beta chain features in type 1 diabetes. Study outcomes and limitations: In all four CD4+ subsets, TCRB CDR3 length was significantly, moderately reduced in type 1 diabetes. Because the template was cDNA, high-expressing cells might be over-represented. Amplification by PCR could prefer shorter templates, with the same effect in patients and controls. Insertions at VDJ junctions were less frequent in type 1 diabetes patients. These patients also deleted more nucleotides at the same junctions.

Reverse transcription of all isolated RNA meant that expressed TCRB transcripts were sequenced. Using immunoSEQ multiplex PCR, the repertoire was profiled, and TCRdb retains in-frame clones only, with some absent. The repertoire includes hundreds of thousands of clones, 15% to 20% of them detected once, and about 0.02% sits in the top ten. The CDR3 is made up of 15 amino acids. The V end lost 4 bases, the J end lost 1 base, and 13 bases lay between the germline ends. The V gene's germline CDR1 is MGHRA and CDR2 YSYEKL. To note about this clone: Its antigen is unknown.

This receptor was identified in a young woman in good health. The genes are TRBV4-1 and TRBJ1-2; weak D call: TRBD1 (5 bases). Source material: naive CD4+ T cells from blood. CDR3 loop: CASSRGSGSNYGYTF. For the CDR3, the DNA is TGCGCCAGCAGCCGGGGGTCGGGGAGTAACTATGGCTACACCTTC.